This T cell receptor beta chain was found in a study of response to subunit inactivated influenza vaccine. Study-wide results and limits: With each seasonal influenza vaccination, the authors suggested, few new T cells are recruited.

In regard to this clonotype: Its antigen remains unidentified.

Trimming stripped 2 bases from V and 5 bases from J, with 13 bases between. Per germline, CDR1 MNHEY and CDR2 SVGAGI. CDR3 length: 14 amino acids. TCRdb redid the calling of the RT-PCR reads with MiXCR, one entry per CDR3 protein. Here the sample spans some 480,000 distinct CDR3 sequences, 11% being singletons. The rearrangement uses TRBV6-5 and TRBJ2-7; a possible D gene is TRBD2 (6 bases). The starting material was PBMCs from blood, obtained around seven weeks after vaccination. The receptor comes from a man aged 50 to 59 who received an inactivated influenza vaccine. CDR3: CASSYRGTGNEQYF. CDR3 in DNA: TGTGCCAGCAGTTACAGAGGGACTGGCAACGAGCAGTACTTC.